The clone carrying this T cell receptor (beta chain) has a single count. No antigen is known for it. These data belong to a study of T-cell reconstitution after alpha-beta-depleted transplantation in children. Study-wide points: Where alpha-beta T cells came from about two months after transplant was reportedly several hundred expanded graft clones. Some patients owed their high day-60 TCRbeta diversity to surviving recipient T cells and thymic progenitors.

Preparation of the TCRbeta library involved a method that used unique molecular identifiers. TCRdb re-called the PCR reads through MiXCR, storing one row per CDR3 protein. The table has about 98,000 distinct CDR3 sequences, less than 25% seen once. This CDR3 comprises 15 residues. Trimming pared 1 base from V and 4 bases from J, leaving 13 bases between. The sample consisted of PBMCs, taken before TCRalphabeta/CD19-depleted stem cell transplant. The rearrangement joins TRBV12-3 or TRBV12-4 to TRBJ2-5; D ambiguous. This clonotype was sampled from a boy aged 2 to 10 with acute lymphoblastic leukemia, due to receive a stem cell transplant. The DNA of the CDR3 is TGTGCCAGCAGTTTAGACTGGAGTGCACGAGAGACCCAGTACTTC. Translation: CASSLDWSARETQYF.